A single T cell receptor beta chain is shown here with its context. What it recognizes is unknown. These data come from a study of shared clonotypes between healthy human individuals. Broader study findings: Blood was the only sampled material, and tissue repertoires likely differ.

This CDR3 has 15 amino acids. Germline V gene lookup returns CDR1 SGHRS and CDR2 YFSETQ. The V and J ends lost 0 bases and 4 bases, in that order; junction bases with no gene match: 5. Methods used by the authors: ImmunoSEQ supplied junction-only sequences lacking quality scores, so filtering was different. The table came from immunoSEQ multiplex PCR; TCRdb's copy has only in-frame clones and leaves some out. Clonal size and the V and J genes are those of that table, whereas D and trimming came from the DNA. Of approximately 2.3 million clones listed, 85% to 95% were seen once; the top ten hold approximately 0.4%.

The rearrangement joins TRBV5-1 to TRBJ1-2; 8 bases are shared with TRBD1. Sequencing was carried out using naive CD4+ T cells from PBMCs. Subset described: CD45RA+ positively selected. This sequence originates from a man aged 18 to 35 in good health. Some clones in this sample may be carry-over from other donors' samples. In DNA form, the CDR3 reads TGCGCCAGCAGCTTGGAGGGGACAGGAACCTATGGCTACACCTTC. This codes for CASSLEGTGTYGYTF.